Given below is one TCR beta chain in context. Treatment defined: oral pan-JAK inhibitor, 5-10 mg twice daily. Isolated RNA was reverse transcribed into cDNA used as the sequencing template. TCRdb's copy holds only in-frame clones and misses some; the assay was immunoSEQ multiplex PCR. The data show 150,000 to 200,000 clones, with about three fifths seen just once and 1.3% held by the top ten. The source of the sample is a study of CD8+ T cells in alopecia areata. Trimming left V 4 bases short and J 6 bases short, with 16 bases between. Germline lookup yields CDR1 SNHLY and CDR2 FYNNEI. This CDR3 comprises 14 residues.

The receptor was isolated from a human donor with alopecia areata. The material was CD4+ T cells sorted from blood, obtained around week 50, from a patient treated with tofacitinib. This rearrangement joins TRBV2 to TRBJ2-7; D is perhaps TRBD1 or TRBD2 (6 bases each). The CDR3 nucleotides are TGTGCCAGCAGTGTGGGGGCCGCGGGATCCGAGCAGTACTTC. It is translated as CASSVGAAGSEQYF.